Each of the 23 T cell receptor beta chains below was sequenced from the same sample in a study of beta chain features in type 1 diabetes. The entirety of the isolated RNA underwent reverse transcription, so expressed TCRB transcripts were sequenced. Produced via immunoSEQ multiplex PCR; TCRdb's table is partial and in-frame only. The table has hundreds of thousands of clones, roughly a sixth seen once. What was sequenced was naive CD4+ T cells from blood. The receptors were sampled from a man in his late teens or twenties in good health.

This clone appeared a few times. This sequence joins TRBV19 and TRBJ2-1; TRBD1 aligns across 9 bases. Per germline, CDR1 LNHDA and CDR2 SQIVND (reference sequence). The length of the CDR3 is 16 residues. V lost 4 bases and J lost 7; bases outside the gene matches: 11. CDR3 DNA sequence: TGTGCCAGTAGTACCTCAAAGGGACAGGGTACGAATGAGCAGTTCTTC. Amino acids: CASSTSKGQGTNEQFF.

This clone was detected a few times. This rearrangement joins TRBV28 to TRBJ1-2, with D uncertain. Trimming removed 4 bases at V and 4 bases at J, with 10 bases between. The CDR3 covers 13 residues. Germline values: CDR1 MDHEN, CDR2 SYDVKM. The CDR3 DNA is TGTGCCAGCAGTTGGGCAAAGGGCTATGGCTACACCTTC. Its protein is CASSWAKGYGYTF.

This clone was counted only a few times. The CDR3 loop reads CATSRDRGATGNYGYTF. The DNA for the CDR3 is TGTGCCACCAGCAGAGATCGAGGAGCCACGGGTAACTATGGCTACACCTTC. V gene TRBV15 combines with J gene TRBJ1-2; D is uncertain. Trimming removed 0 bases from V and 1 base from J, with 15 bases in between. The CDR3 length is 17 residues. The V gene's germline CDR1 is LNHNV and CDR2 YYDKDF (reference sequence). The entire variable domain, with the rest obtained from reference TRBV15 and TRBJ1-2, is as follows: DAMVIQNPRYQVTQFGKPVTLSCSQTLNHNVMYWYQQKSSQAPKLLFHYYDKDFNNEADTPDNFQSRRPNTSFCFLDIRSPGLGDTAMYLCATSRDRGATGNYGYTFGSGTRLTVV.

In this sample, this clone turned up a few times. CDR3 in DNA: TGTGCCATCAGCGACAGGGGGGCTGGAAACACCATATATTTT. This sequence encodes CAISDRGAGNTIYF. The chain uses TRBV10-3 and TRBJ1-3; 9 positions match TRBD1. CDR3 length: 14 amino acids. Germline CDR1 reads ENHRY; CDR2 reads SYGVKD. The V segment lost 6 bases and the J segment 2 bases; nucleotides outside the gene matches: 2.

The table lists this clone with a few counts. J is TRBJ1-2 and V is TRBV7-2; D possibly corresponds to TRBD1 (5 bases). CDR3 length equals 13 residues. The ends were cut back, 4 bases at V and 8 bases at J, with 14 bases in the middle. Germline CDR1 and CDR2: SGHTA and FQGNSA. The CDR3: CASSSGLNSGYTF. CDR3 coding DNA: TGTGCCAGCAGCTCGGGACTTAACTCGGGCTACACCTTC.

This clone was seen a handful of times. The chain combines TRBV9 with TRBJ2-5, with D perhaps given as TRBD1 or TRBD2 (5 bases each). The V end was cut by 1 base, the J end by 1 base, with 11 bases between. Germline V CDR1 and CDR2: SGDLS, YYNGEE. The CDR3 runs 15 residues. Written as DNA, the CDR3 is TGTGCCAGCAGCGTATCCGGGACCCGCCAAGAGACCCAGTACTTC. Translated, it gives CASSVSGTRQETQYF.

The V call is TRBV27, the J call TRBJ1-1; D perhaps matches TRBD1 (5 bases). The CDR3 consists of 14 residues. V was cut by 6 bases and J by 1 base, with 12 bases left in between. From germline, CDR1 is MNHEY and CDR2 SMNVEV (reference sequence). CDR3 amino acids: CASSPGLRNTEAFF. CDR3 DNA sequence: TGTGCCAGCAGCCCGGGACTGAGGAACACTGAAGCTTTCTTT.

This clone was recorded a few times. The rearrangement joins TRBV9 to TRBJ1-4, with 7 bases identical to TRBD1. CDR3 length equals 16 residues. CDR1 is SGDLS and CDR2 is YYNGEE in the germline V gene. The ends lost 4 bases at V and 0 bases at J; junction bases unmatched: 6. The CDR3 protein is CASSPRGTATNEKLFF. CDR3 DNA: TGTGCCAGCAGCCCCCGAGGGACAGCAACTAATGAAAAACTGTTTTTT.

The V gene is TRBV19, the J gene TRBJ2-1; TRBD2 matches 11 bases. CDR1 is LNHDA, CDR2 SQIVND, per germline (reference sequence). V lost 6 bases, J lost 6 bases, and 4 bases stayed unmatched. The CDR3 loop spans 14 amino acids. The CDR3 coding sequence is TGTGCCAGTAGGGAACTAGCGGGAGTCAATGAGCAGTTCTTC. It codes for CASRELAGVNEQFF.

This sequence joins TRBV19 and TRBJ1-1; D may be TRBD1 (5 bases). The CDR3 has 15 residues. Trimming took off 1 base at V and 1 base at J, with 10 bases between the two ends. Germline V gene lookup returns CDR1 LNHDA and CDR2 SQIVND (reference sequence). Written as DNA, the CDR3 is TGTGCCAGTAGTATAGTCGGGGGGACGAACACTGAAGCTTTCTTT. As protein: CASSIVGGTNTEAFF.

This clone was seen at least ten times. The V call is TRBV10-3, the J call TRBJ2-1; no definite D call. The V and J ends lost 1 base and 8 bases respectively, with 9 bases between them. The CDR3 loop spans 13 amino acids. Germline CDR1 ENHRY, CDR2 SYGVKD. DNA for the CDR3: TGTGCCATCAGTGAGTTGTGGAGCGATGAGCAGTTCTTC. Translation: CAISELWSDEQFF.

The rearrangement uses TRBV7-9 and TRBJ1-2, with D unresolved. V lost 5 bases and J lost 4, with 11 bases in between. Looked up from germline, CDR1 is SEHNR and CDR2 is FQNEAQ (reference sequence). This CDR3 has 13 amino acids. The CDR3 here is CASSAGIFYGYTF. CDR3 nucleotide sequence: TGTGCCAGCAGCGCCGGGATTTTCTATGGCTACACCTTC.

The CDR3 spells CASSLAGSGNTIYF. DNA of the CDR3: TGCGCCAGCAGCTTGGCAGGGTCCGGAAACACCATATATTTT. The rearrangement joins TRBV5-1 to TRBJ1-3, with a possible D match to TRBD1 (5 bases). The CDR3 is made up of 14 amino acids. V was shortened by 0 bases and J by 4 bases, with 8 bases between the two germline ends. Germline V CDR1 and CDR2: SGHRS, YFSETQ.

This rearrangement joins TRBV27 to TRBJ1-2, with 7 positions matching TRBD1. V was clipped by 4 bases and J by 2 bases; unmatched bases: 13. Germline CDR1 MNHEY, CDR2 SMNVEV (reference sequence). The CDR3 is made up of 17 amino acids. The CDR3 protein is CASSSSHRGIGNYGYTF. The CDR3 nucleotides are TGTGCCAGCAGTTCCTCCCACAGGGGAATCGGGAACTATGGCTACACCTTC.

This clone has just a few counts. The chain is built from TRBV9 and TRBJ1-3; D ambiguous. The germline CDR1 and CDR2 sequences are SGDLS and YYNGEE. This CDR3 has 13 residues. The germline V and J ends were trimmed by 3 bases and 4 bases, with 8 bases remaining between them. This chain's CDR3 is CASSAVEGNTIYF. The CDR3 region has the DNA TGTGCCAGCAGCGCGGTGGAGGGAAACACCATATATTTT.

The chain recombines TRBV10-3 with TRBJ1-3, with D maybe TRBD1 (5 bases). Germline lookup yields CDR1 ENHRY and CDR2 SYGVKD. The CDR3 extends over 14 amino acids. Trimming pared 7 bases from V and 4 bases from J, leaving 14 bases between. CDR3 amino acids: CAINLRGEGNTIYF. The CDR3 DNA follows: TGTGCCATCAACCTTCGGGGGGAAGGAAACACCATATATTTT.

Concerning this clone: Distinct nucleotide sequences in the sample also encode this CDR3. This chain joins TRBV5-4 and TRBJ2-7; the match to TRBD1 covers 9 bases. V trimming: 2 bases; J trimming: 0 bases; junction bases outside the gene matches: 3. CDR1 SGHNT and CDR2 YYREEE come from the germline V gene (reference sequence). The CDR3 has 15 residues. The CDR3 DNA is TGTGCCAGCAGCTTAAAGACAGGGGGCTCCTACGAGCAGTACTTC. Translating it yields CASSLKTGGSYEQYF. Full variable domain (rest looked up from reference TRBV5-4 and TRBJ2-7): ETGVTQSPTHLIKTRGQQVTLRCSSQSGHNTVSWYQQALGQGPQFIFQYYREEENGRGNFPPRFSGLQFPNYSSELNVNALELDDSALYLCASSLKTGGSYEQYFGPGTRLTVT.

The gene calls are TRBV7-3 and TRBJ2-7; no definite D call. The CDR3 is 13 amino acids. V dropped 4 bases and J dropped 2 bases, with 9 bases sitting between them. Germline V gene sequence: CDR1 SGHTA, CDR2 FQGTGA. This CDR3 reads CASSSRVTYEQYF. In nucleotides, the CDR3 is TGTGCCAGCAGCTCAAGAGTAACCTACGAGCAGTACTTC.

V and J are TRBV11-2 and TRBJ1-2, with TRBD1 identical over 11 bases. This CDR3 is built from 15 residues. Germline-derived CDR1 and CDR2 are SGHAT and FQNNGV. After removal of 5 bases from V and 2 bases from J, the junction contained 4 bases not matched to a gene. Here the CDR3 reads CASSRRDRGNYGYTF. CDR3 nucleotide sequence: TGTGCCAGCAGCCGAAGGGACAGGGGGAACTATGGCTACACCTTC.

CDR3 nucleotide sequence: TGTGCCAGCAGCCCACTAGCTTTCAACACCGGGGAGCTGTTTTTT. It codes for CASSPLAFNTGELFF. This rearrangement joins TRBV9 to TRBJ2-2, with D possibly being TRBD2 (6 bases). Germline V gene data show CDR1 as SGDLS and CDR2 as YYNGEE. V was trimmed by 4 bases and J by 2 bases, leaving 12 bases between them. CDR3 length: 15 amino acids.

In DNA form, the CDR3 reads TGTGCCAGCTCACTTAATACAGGGGGCGAGACGTTCAACGAGCAGTACTTC. Translated: CASSLNTGGETFNEQYF. This chain connects TRBV18 to TRBJ2-7; 9 bases agree with TRBD1. Germline assignment: CDR1 KGHSH and CDR2 LQKENI. V was clipped by 4 bases and J by 5 bases; unmatched bases: 15. CDR3 length: 17 residues.

This clone occurred a few times. The chain recombines TRBV28 with TRBJ2-1, with D perhaps matching TRBD2 (5 bases). The germline gives CDR1 MDHEN, CDR2 SYDVKM. The CDR3 is 13 amino acids. Trimming left V 3 bases short and J 5 bases short, with 8 bases between. Written as DNA, the CDR3 is TGTGCCAGCAGTTTCCGGGATCACAATGAGCAGTTCTTC. It encodes CASSFRDHNEQFF.

The chain recombines TRBV7-3 with TRBJ1-2; D unresolved. Trimming shortened V by 0 bases and J by 2 bases, and 10 bases separated the two germline ends. The CDR3 totals 15 residues. Germline V lookup: CDR1 SGHTA, CDR2 FQGTGA. The CDR3 sequence: CASSLTRESNYGYTF. DNA for the CDR3: TGTGCCAGCAGCTTAACCCGGGAGTCCAACTATGGCTACACCTTC.